The source of this T cell receptor beta chain is a study of blood T cell repertoires in COVID-19. For the study at large: Nucleic acid was either cDNA or gDNA, and it came from T cells, B-cell-depleted T cells, or PBMCs.

The assay was immunoSEQ multiplex PCR, and TCRdb's table has in-frame clones only and misses some. Of some 320,000 clones in the sample, roughly nine tenths were seen once. Sequencing input: PBMCs or T cells enriched from blood (not recorded which). This TCR derives from a man aged 60-69 years who had recovered from COVID-19.

DNA of the CDR3: TGTGCCACCAGTGATTCCACAGGAGCTGGAAACACCATATATTTT. This gives the protein CATSDSTGAGNTIYF. The V and J genes are TRBV24-1 and TRBJ1-3, with D possibly being TRBD1 (5 bases). Germline assignment: CDR1 KGHDR and CDR2 SFDVKD. The ends were cut back, 2 bases at V and 2 bases at J, with 9 bases in the middle. The CDR3 length is 15 residues.